This T cell receptor beta chain stems from a study of T cell responses to AZD1222 COVID-19 vaccine. Profiling relied on immunoSEQ multiplex PCR, and the TCRdb table lists in-frame clones only, not all of them. This sample yields some 150,000 clones, of which roughly 89% are seen a single time; around 5% belongs to the top ten. The CDR3 spans 15 residues. From germline, CDR1 is SGHTA and CDR2 FQGTGA. Unmatched junction bases numbered 5, after V lost 8 bases and J lost 2 bases. Sample: peripheral blood, taken on day 0 of AZD1222 vaccination. V gene TRBV7-3 combines with J gene TRBJ2-2; 10 positions agree with TRBD1. The origin of this receptor is an adult in good health. The CDR3 nucleotides are TGTGCCAGCCGACAGGGGGCAGTTAACACCGGGGAGCTGTTTTTT. This sequence encodes CASRQGAVNTGELFF.